Listed here are 20 T cell receptor beta chains from one sample, sequenced in a study of shared clonotypes between healthy human individuals. Here immunoSEQ multiplex PCR was the method, and the copy in TCRdb shows in-frame clones only, minus some. The sample lists 2 million to 3 million clones, 93% occurring once. Material for sequencing was naive CD4+ T cells from PBMCs. Subset denoted: CD45RA+ positively selected. The receptor source for this set is a man aged 18 to 35 in good health. Some clones in this sample may be carry-over from other donors' samples.

As concerns this clone: Other DNA sequences in this sample translate to the same CDR3. The CDR3 spells CASSPLNTEAFF. CDR3 DNA sequence: TGTGCCAGCAGCCCACTGAACACTGAAGCTTTCTTT. The J gene is TRBJ1-1, the V gene TRBV28; D ambiguous. Trimming shortened V by 6 bases and J by 0 bases, and 5 bases separated the two germline ends. The germline V gene has CDR1 MDHEN and CDR2 SYDVKM. CDR3 length: 12 amino acids.

This sequence joins TRBV29-1 and TRBJ2-7, with 7 bases that match TRBD2. V dropped 4 bases and J dropped 0; count of bases not matched to a gene: 15. Germline CDR1 reads SQVTM; CDR2 reads ANQGSEA. CDR3 length: 17 residues. The CDR3 nucleotides are TGCAGCGTTGGATTTTGGTCGAGCGGGACGCCCTCCTACGAGCAGTACTTC. This gives the protein CSVGFWSSGTPSYEQYF.

The chain has TRBV5-4 and TRBJ2-1, with 12 nucleotides matching TRBD1. The CDR3 covers 16 residues. Germline V lookup: CDR1 SGHNT, CDR2 YYREEE (reference sequence). The trim removed 3 bases at V and 6 bases at J, leaving 7 bases unmatched. The CDR3 loop is CASSSPGQGASNEQFF. The CDR3 DNA reads as TGTGCCAGCAGCTCGCCGGGACAGGGGGCGAGCAATGAGCAGTTCTTC.

The chain carries TRBV12-5 and TRBJ2-5, with 7 nucleotides matching TRBD1. From germline, CDR1 is LGHNT and CDR2 FRNRAP. CDR3 length equals 14 residues. Trimming cost V 6 bases and J 5 bases; bases outside gene matches: 9. The DNA of the CDR3 is TGTGCTAGTGGACAGGGGCTTTTCGTGGAGACCCAGTACTTC. Protein: CASGQGLFVETQYF.

The V and J genes are TRBV29-1 and TRBJ2-2; D perhaps matches TRBD1 (6 bases). The germline gives CDR1 SQVTM, CDR2 ANQGSEA. Trimming pared 4 bases from V and 1 base from J, leaving 13 bases between. This CDR3 region has 15 residues. In nucleotides, the CDR3 is TGCAGCGTTGGGTCAGGGGCCCAGAACACCGGGGAGCTGTTTTTT. As protein: CSVGSGAQNTGELFF.

This clone has only one observation. This chain joins TRBV5-1 and TRBJ2-7; 7 bases agree with TRBD1. CDR3 size: 16 residues. Germline lookup yields CDR1 SGHRS and CDR2 YFSETQ. The J segment lost 6 bases and the V segment lost 0 bases, leaving 12 bases of the junction unmatched. The CDR3 region has the DNA TGCGCCAGCAGCTTGGGGCACGCAGACAGGGTCGGCGAGCAGTACTTC. Residues: CASSLGHADRVGEQYF.

V gene TRBV5-1 combines with J gene TRBJ2-7; D gene unclear. CDR1 and CDR2 (germline): SGHRS, YFSETQ. The ends were cut back, 3 bases at V and 4 bases at J, with 20 bases in the middle. The CDR3 sequence is 16 residues long. Here the CDR3 reads CASSYNKLAGNYEQYF. DNA of the CDR3: TGCGCCAGCAGCTACAATAAACTTGCCGGAAATTACGAGCAGTACTTC.

J is TRBJ1-2 and V is TRBV11-2; D is undetermined. The CDR3 runs to 16 residues. The germline V gene encodes CDR1 SGHAT and CDR2 FQNNGV. V lost 4 bases and J lost 0, with 15 bases in between. The CDR3 loop reads CASSSLGGSPNYGYTF. Here the CDR3 DNA reads TGTGCCAGCAGCTCCCTTGGCGGGTCCCCTAACTATGGCTACACCTTC.

The chain has TRBV19 and TRBJ2-1; D may be TRBD2 (5 bases). This CDR3 contains 16 residues. Germline loops: CDR1 LNHDA, CDR2 SQIVND (reference sequence). V was shortened by 3 bases and J by 5 bases, with 17 bases between the two germline ends. The CDR3 nucleotides read TGTGCCAGTAGTATTATGGGTGGAGCGGAGGACAATGAGCAGTTCTTC. It codes for CASSIMGGAEDNEQFF.

The J gene is TRBJ1-5, the V gene TRBV5-1; D not resolved. The CDR3 is 15 amino acids. Trimming left V 0 bases short and J 5 bases short, with 12 bases between. Germline loops: CDR1 SGHRS, CDR2 YFSETQ. The CDR3 region has the DNA TGCGCCAGCAGCTTGGGCACCCTGCTTGATCAGCCCCAGCATTTT. Residues: CASSLGTLLDQPQHF.

The gene calls are TRBV28 and TRBJ1-1; TRBD1 matches at 7 bases. J was trimmed by 7 bases and V by 6 bases; bases with no gene match: 17. Germline V gene sequence: CDR1 MDHEN, CDR2 SYDVKM. CDR3 length: 16 residues. The CDR3 nucleotides are TGTGCCAGCAGCCGTGTCGGGGAACAGGGGATGAGTGAAGCTTTCTTT. Translating it yields CASSRVGEQGMSEAFF.

Turning to this clone: The sample contains more than one DNA sequence encoding this CDR3. The J gene is TRBJ2-7, the V gene TRBV28; D is ambiguous. Germline V gene sequence: CDR1 MDHEN, CDR2 SYDVKM. Deletions cut 8 bases from V and 0 bases from J, with 5 bases between. The CDR3 loop spans 11 amino acids. CDR3 region: CASGVSYEQYF. CDR3 nucleotides: TGTGCCAGCGGAGTCTCCTACGAGCAGTACTTC.

V is TRBV10-3 and J is TRBJ1-2; D not resolved. Germline V lookup: CDR1 ENHRY, CDR2 SYGVKD. The CDR3 loop spans 15 amino acids. V shed 2 bases and J shed 0 bases, with 10 bases lying between them. Here the CDR3 DNA reads TGTGCCATCAGTGAGAGCCGGCTGGCTAACTATGGCTACACCTTC. This sequence encodes CAISESRLANYGYTF.

This chain connects TRBV5-1 to TRBJ1-1, with TRBD1 as a possible D gene (6 bases). Per germline, CDR1 SGHRS and CDR2 YFSETQ. The CDR3 is 16 amino acids. Trimming cost V 3 bases and J 7 bases, with 22 bases left between them. Here the CDR3 DNA reads TGCGCCAGCAGCTCCATATTGACAGGCCCTAGCAATGAAGCTTTCTTT. It encodes CASSSILTGPSNEAFF.

The J gene is TRBJ1-1, the V gene TRBV6-5; D uncertain. The CDR3 consists of 13 residues. V gave up 2 bases and J gave up 3 bases, with 7 bases separating them. Germline values: CDR1 MNHEY, CDR2 SVGAGI. The CDR3 DNA is TGTGCCAGCAGTTACACAACGGACACTGAAGCTTTCTTT. Residues: CASSYTTDTEAFF.

V is TRBV6-6 and J is TRBJ1-1, with 8 bases fitting TRBD1. V dropped 6 bases and J dropped 6; count of bases not matched to a gene: 3. Germline values: CDR1 MNHNY, CDR2 SVGAGI (reference sequence). The CDR3 consists of 12 residues. The CDR3 sequence: CASRGQGSEAFF. CDR3 nucleotides: TGTGCCAGCAGAGGACAGGGCTCTGAAGCTTTCTTT.

The chain couples TRBV25-1 to TRBJ2-1; no firm D call. The CDR3 consists of 11 residues. The V gene lost 1 base and the J gene lost 8 bases, with 3 bases spanning the gap. In germline, CDR1 is MGHDK, CDR2 SYGVNS. This CDR3 is CASSEFYEQFF. The CDR3 DNA sequence: TGTGCCAGCAGTGAATTCTATGAGCAGTTCTTC.

The chain is built from TRBV30 and TRBJ1-4; no reliable D call. The CDR3 sequence is 12 residues long. The germline V and J ends were trimmed by 0 bases and 11 bases, with 10 bases remaining between them. CDR1 GTSNPN and CDR2 SVGIG come from the germline V gene (reference sequence). CDR3 nucleotide sequence: TGTGCCTGGAGTGTCGACTGGACGAAACTGTTTTTT. Its protein product is CAWSVDWTKLFF. Together with reference TRBV30 and TRBJ1-4, the CDR3 gives the full variable domain: SQTIHQWPATLVQPVGSPLSLECTVEGTSNPNLYWYRQAAGRGLQLLFYSVGIGQISSEVPQNLSASRPQDRQFILSSKKLLLSDSGFYLCAWSVDWTKLFFGSGTQLSVL.

The chain has TRBV29-1 and TRBJ2-5; D gene uncertain. V was trimmed by 7 bases and J by 4 bases, leaving 16 bases between them. Germline V gene sequence: CDR1 SQVTM, CDR2 ANQGSEA. The CDR3 runs 13 residues. CDR3 in DNA: TGCAGCGGCAATTCAGGTGGCAGAGAGACCCAGTACTTC. Translated, it gives CSGNSGGRETQYF.

The genes are TRBV7-9 and TRBJ1-2; a possible D gene is TRBD1 (6 bases). The CDR3 covers 16 residues. Germline loops: CDR1 SEHNR, CDR2 FQNEAQ (reference sequence). With 1 base removed from V and 7 bases from J, the gap between germline ends came to 19 bases. The CDR3 here is CASSLGRGRGGSGYTF. The CDR3 DNA reads as TGTGCCAGCAGCTTAGGACGGGGCAGAGGGGGAAGTGGCTACACCTTC.